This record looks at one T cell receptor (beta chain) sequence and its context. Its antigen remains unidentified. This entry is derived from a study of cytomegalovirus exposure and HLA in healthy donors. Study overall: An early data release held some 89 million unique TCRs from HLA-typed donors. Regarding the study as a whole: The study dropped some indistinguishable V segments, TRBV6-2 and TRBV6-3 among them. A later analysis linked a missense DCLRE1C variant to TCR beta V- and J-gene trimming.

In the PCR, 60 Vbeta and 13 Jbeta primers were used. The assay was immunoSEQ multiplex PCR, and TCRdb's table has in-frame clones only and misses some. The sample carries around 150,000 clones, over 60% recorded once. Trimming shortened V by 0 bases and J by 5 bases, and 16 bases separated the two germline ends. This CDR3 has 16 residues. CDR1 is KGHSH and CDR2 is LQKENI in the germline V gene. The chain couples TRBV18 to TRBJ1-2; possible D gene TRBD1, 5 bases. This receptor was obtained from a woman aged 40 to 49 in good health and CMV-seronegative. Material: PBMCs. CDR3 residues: CASSPPLQSSGYGYTF. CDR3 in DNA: TGTGCCAGCTCACCACCGCTACAGTCATCAGGGTATGGCTACACCTTC.